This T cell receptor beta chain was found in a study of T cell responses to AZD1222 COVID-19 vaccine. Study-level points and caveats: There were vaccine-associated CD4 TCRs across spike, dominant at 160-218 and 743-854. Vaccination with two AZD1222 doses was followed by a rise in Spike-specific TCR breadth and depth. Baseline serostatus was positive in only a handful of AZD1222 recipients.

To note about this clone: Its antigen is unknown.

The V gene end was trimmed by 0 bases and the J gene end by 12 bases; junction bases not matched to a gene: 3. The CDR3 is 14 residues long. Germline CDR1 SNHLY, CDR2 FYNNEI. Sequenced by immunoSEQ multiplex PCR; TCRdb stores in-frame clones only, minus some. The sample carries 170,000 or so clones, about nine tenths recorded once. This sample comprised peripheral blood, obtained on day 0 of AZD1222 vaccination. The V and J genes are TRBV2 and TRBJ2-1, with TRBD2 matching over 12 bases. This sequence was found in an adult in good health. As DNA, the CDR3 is TGTGCCAGCAGTGAAGCTGAACTAGCGGGAGGGCAGTTCTTC. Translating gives CASSEAELAGGQFF.